Included here is one T cell receptor (beta chain) sequence, with context. What antigen it recognizes has not been identified. Base qualities were left out, and no much larger clone turns up one base away. Libraries were prepared through 5' RACE. This sample was sequenced with an Illumina HiSeq 2000. Template switching introduced a universal primer binding site; the final cDNA contained a unique molecular identifier, enabling accurate counting of TCR cDNA molecules. Specific primers in the conserved constant-segment region were used to synthesize first-strand cDNA for the TCR alpha and beta chains. To control for contamination, each cDNA library was double barcoded with a SMART-Mk sample barcode plus Illumina barcodes. TruSeq adapter sequences, together with Illumina sample barcodes, were added in two successive PCR steps. TCR alpha and beta cDNA libraries were sequenced on the Illumina HiSeq platform with custom primers. On the study's bioinformatics: MiGEC processed the raw reads to extract unique molecular identifiers, while MiXCR was used to determine the CDR3 positions. For each individual, recombination models were inferred using an EM algorithm with the repgenHMM and IGoR tools. The analysis of shared clonotypes was done with the tcR package in R, with sharing normalized by the product of cloneset sizes. To study raw recombination without the effects of thymic and clonal selection, out-of-frame nonproductive sequences were analyzed. TCRdb redid the processing of the public reads, applying fastp at Q25 and MiXCR, and retained in-frame beta chains. Duplicate CDR3 protein sequences are folded into a single record with the most common DNA and genes. TCRdb's processing, not the authors', yielded these V and J calls. The sample yields around 480,000 distinct CDR3 sequences; 12% to 15% were counted once. The top ten constitute approximately 0.52% of the sample.

This sample is drawn from a study of identical twins (dated by TCRdb to 2016 to 2017). Context from the whole study: To test whether fetal clonotypes persist, this study deep-sequenced TCR alpha and beta repertoires from monozygotic twins, from unrelated adults of various ages, and from cord blood. To rule out contamination, the twin experiments were replicated at different times with different library preparation protocols. Study-level results and caveats: The excess sharing between twins in beta out-of-frame sequences was weaker because fewer shared sequences reduced the signal-to-noise ratio. Fewer insertions were carried by abundant cord blood beta clonotypes, a similar but weaker trend appeared in young adult naive repertoires, and no such trend appeared in memory repertoires. Invariant T cells such as MAIT and iNKT could partly confound zero-insertion analyses, though diverse VJ usage argued against this for most clonotypes. Out-of-frame TCR alpha sharing in monozygotic twins was systematically underestimated by recombination models, whereas sharing between unrelated individuals was in agreement with the recombination models. Because the same donors could not be followed over many years, conclusions were based on cross-sectional statistical analysis. Compared with coincidental sharing between unrelated individuals, an excess of low generation-probability sequences was observed among out-of-frame TCR alpha sequences shared between twins.

Only healthy Caucasian donors were included. The twin cohort comprised three pairs of female monozygotic twins, all aged roughly 18 to 30 years. Positive isolation kits from Invitrogen were used to isolate CD4+ and CD8+ T cell populations. From the cysteine through the phenylalanine, the CDR3 covers 12 amino acids. The DNA shown is the 36-base CDR3, in frame from base 1. The sample was also reused in another study, on yellow fever vaccine responses in identical twins. The second paper states: The authors reported that the T cell response to vaccination in identical twins appeared partly convergent and partly personalized. Focusing on identical twins, the study followed the T cell clones that responded to the vaccine, and did so with precision.

The sequencing sample was made of CD4+ T cells sorted from blood. This TCR derives from a woman between 18 and 30 years old in good health. The V and J segments used are TRBV12-2 and TRBJ2-1; TRBD2, the table's D call, was not compared with the DNA. TRBV12-2 constitutes a pseudogene. The CDR3 is CASFGGRHEQFF. The DNA is as follows: TGTGCAAGTTTCGGGGGGAGGCATGAGCAGTTCTTC.